One T cell receptor beta chain is described in this entry. Germline CDR1 SGHKS, CDR2 YYEKEE (reference sequence). V lost 4 bases and J 2 bases, leaving 15 bases between the germline ends. This CDR3 comprises 15 residues. Contact with a PCR-confirmed or clinician-diagnosed COVID-19 case occurred within 2 weeks of entry. These data belong to a study of blood T cell repertoires in COVID-19. Study-level information: Donors in the United States, Italy and Spain gave samples during acute or convalescent COVID-19.

Assay used: immunoSEQ multiplex PCR; TCRdb lists only in-frame clones, some missing. The table has 200,000 to 250,000 clones, around 91% seen once. The chain has TRBV5-5 and TRBJ1-2, with D unresolved. The TCR sequence derives from a man aged 25-45 years who had been exposed to COVID-19. The specimen was PBMCs or T cells enriched from blood (not recorded which). In nucleotides, the CDR3 is TGTGCCAGCAGCGTAGCAATCGGAGGGAACTATGGCTACACCTTC. It translates to CASSVAIGGNYGYTF.